Sequencing of this T cell receptor (beta chain) was carried out in a study of CD8+ T cells in alopecia areata. Overall study context: Treated patients were given oral tofacitinib, which was dosed at 5 to 10 mg twice daily. It was 6 to 18 months of tofacitinib, and then there were 6 months off drug.

RNA, once extracted, was reverse transcribed into cDNA for use as the sequencing template. Repertoires were generated with immunoSEQ multiplex PCR, while TCRdb's copy carries only in-frame clones and drops some. The sample records some 130,000 clones, about 49% being singletons. Broader study findings: Besides other cells, scalp samples also yield sequences of resident alphabeta T cells from normal skin. Researchers report lesional scalp, most notably alopecia totalis/universalis, outstripped normal scalp in clonality.

Concerning this clone itself: Its antigen is currently unknown.

The V gene's germline CDR1 is GTSNPN and CDR2 SVGIG (reference sequence). Deletions cut 4 bases from V and 4 bases from J, with 11 bases between. This CDR3 spans 13 amino acids. This TCR was sampled from a human donor with alopecia areata. The specimen was CD8+ T cells sorted from blood, collected at week 0. The rearrangement links TRBV30 to TRBJ1-3; no reliable D call. CDR3 residues: CAWMVPNGNTIYF. CDR3 DNA sequence: TGTGCCTGGATGGTGCCGAACGGAAACACCATATATTTT. Looking up the rest from reference TRBV30 and TRBJ1-3 gives the full variable domain: SQTIHQWPATLVQPVGSPLSLECTVEGTSNPNLYWYRQAAGRGLQLLFYSVGIGQISSEVPQNLSASRPQDRQFILSSKKLLLSDSGFYLCAWMVPNGNTIYFGEGSWLTVV.